This TCR beta chain was profiled in a study of monozygotic twins with inflammatory bowel disease. Study-wide results and caveats: Repertoires of patients may have been made more variable by differing immunosuppressive treatments.

TCRdb reprocessed the 5' RACE reads, with one entry per CDR3 protein and no DNA. In total, the table holds 150,000 to 200,000 distinct CDR3 sequences. Whole blood supplied total RNA, and T cells were not sorted. Comment on this clonotype: Its antigen remains unknown.

This clonotype was sampled from a human donor with ulcerative colitis or Crohn's disease, or a healthy co-twin of an affected twin (not recorded which). The sample comprised blood.

CDR3 sequence reads: CASSQDGTSGRYNEQFF. The chain carries TRBV14 and TRBJ2-1; the TRBD2 assignment by TCRdb is unverifiable without DNA. The CDR3 totals 17 residues. CDR1 and CDR2 (germline): SGHDN, FVKESK. The variable domain in full, completed from reference TRBV14 and TRBJ2-1, reads EAGVTQFPSHSVIEKGQTVTLRCDPISGHDNLYWYRRVMGKEIKFLLHFVKESKQDESGMPNNRFLAERTGGTYSTLKVQPAELEDSGVYFCASSQDGTSGRYNEQFFGPGTRLTVL.